These T cell receptor beta chains were read from a single sample in a study of cytomegalovirus exposure and HLA in healthy donors. Method: immunoSEQ multiplex PCR; TCRdb's copy keeps in-frame clones and lacks some. Of 200,000 to 300,000 clones detected, around 81% appear once; the ten largest clones hold around 8.6%. Input material: PBMCs. These receptors were taken from an older woman in good health and CMV-seropositive. CDR3s include the opening cysteine and the closing phenylalanine or tryptophan. D genes are given only for firm matches. Size is stated for part of the rows, as once, few or many counts, or as a class when the clone is expanded.

size: few
J: TRBJ2-7
V: TRBV12-1
D: -
DNA: TGTGCCAGCCGGGGACTAGCGGGAGGGTACGAGCAGTACTTC
CDR3: CASRGLAGGYEQYF

size: -
J: TRBJ1-2
V: TRBV4-1
D: TRBD1
DNA: TGCGCCAGCAGTCGGGACAGCGGCTATGGCTACACCTTC
CDR3: CASSRDSGYGYTF

size: -
J: TRBJ2-3
V: TRBV4-1
D: -
DNA: TGCGCCAGCAGCCTTGGAGGGCCAAGGTCTACAGATACGCAGTATTTT
CDR3: CASSLGGPRSTDTQYF

size: -
J: TRBJ2-1
V: TRBV28
D: TRBD2
DNA: TGTGCCAGCTTACTAGCGGGTTCTCCTTACAATGAGCAGTTCTTC
CDR3: CASLLAGSPYNEQFF

size: -
J: TRBJ1-2
V: TRBV25-1
D: -
DNA: TGTGCCAGCAGTGAACAGTATGGCTACACCTTC
CDR3: CASSEQYGYTF

size: -
J: TRBJ1-2
V: TRBV27
D: TRBD1
DNA: TGTGCCAGCAGTTCTCAGGGGGCTTGGGGCTACACCTTC
CDR3: CASSSQGAWGYTF

size: -
J: TRBJ2-1
V: TRBV6-6
D: -
DNA: TGTGCCAGCACGATTGAGGGTGAGCAGTTCTTC
CDR3: CASTIEGEQFF

size: -
J: TRBJ2-6
V: TRBV27
D: -
DNA: TGTGCCAGCAGACCAACAGGGTTAGGGGCCAACGTCCTGACTTTC
CDR3: CASRPTGLGANVLTF

size: -
J: TRBJ1-5
V: TRBV10-3
D: -
DNA: TGTGCCATCAGACGGGAGGTGGGTCAGCCCCAGCATTTT
CDR3: CAIRREVGQPQHF

size: -
J: TRBJ1-1
V: TRBV5-5
D: -
DNA: TGTGCCAGCAGCTTCAGGGACATGAACACTGAAGCTTTCTTT
CDR3: CASSFRDMNTEAFF

size: -
J: TRBJ2-7
V: TRBV10-1
D: TRBD2
DNA: TGCGCCAGCAGTGACGGAGCGGGAGGTCACGAGCAGTACTTC
CDR3: CASSDGAGGHEQYF

size: -
J: TRBJ2-5
V: TRBV18
D: TRBD2
DNA: TGTGCCAGCTCACCCCGGACTAGCGGGAGGGGGCAAGAGACCCAGTACTTC
CDR3: CASSPRTSGRGQETQYF

size: -
J: TRBJ2-7
V: TRBV7-9
D: TRBD1
DNA: TGTGCCAGCACCCCCCGGGGGCGGACAGGGACCTCCGAGCAGTACTTC
CDR3: CASTPRGRTGTSEQYF

size: -
J: TRBJ2-3
V: TRBV2
D: TRBD2
DNA: TGTGCCAGCAGTGAAGCGCGGGGGTTCACAGATACGCAGTATTTT
CDR3: CASSEARGFTDTQYF

size: -
J: TRBJ2-7
V: TRBV5-5
D: -
DNA: TGTGCCAGCATCCCAGGAACAGGCTACGAGCAGTACTTC
CDR3: CASIPGTGYEQYF

size: -
J: TRBJ2-2
V: TRBV7-9
D: -
DNA: TGTGCCAGCAGCCCGCAGCTGTCTTTAAAGGGGTGGGGCACCGGGGAGCTGTTTTTT
CDR3: CASSPQLSLKGWGTGELFF

size: few
J: TRBJ2-5
V: TRBV7-9
D: TRBD1
DNA: TGTTCCAGCAGTCCGGGACAGGGAATAAAGGGGCAAGAGACCCAGTACTTC
CDR3: CSSSPGQGIKGQETQYF

size: few
J: TRBJ2-5
V: TRBV7-2
D: TRBD2
DNA: TGTGCCAGCAGCTTAGGCGCTAGCGGGAGAAGGGAGCAGTACTTC
CDR3: CASSLGASGRREQYF

size: -
J: TRBJ1-4
V: TRBV7-9
D: -
DNA: TGTGCCAGCAGCTTACCCTCGGGACTCTATGAAAAACTGTTTTTT
CDR3: CASSLPSGLYEKLFF

size: -
J: TRBJ2-5
V: TRBV5-1
D: -
DNA: TGCGCCAGCAGCTCCCCGTACCAAGAGACCCAGTACTTC
CDR3: CASSSPYQETQYF

size: few
J: TRBJ2-5
V: TRBV4-1
D: TRBD2
DNA: TGCGCCAGCAGTCCCGGGACTAGCGTGAGGGAGACCCAGTACTTC
CDR3: CASSPGTSVRETQYF

size: -
J: TRBJ1-1
V: TRBV10-3
D: -
DNA: TGTGCCATCAGCACTGCGGGCACTGAAGCTTTCTTT
CDR3: CAISTAGTEAFF

size: -
J: TRBJ2-7
V: TRBV5-1
D: TRBD2
DNA: TGCGCCAGCAGCTTTAGGAGCGGGGCTGCCTACGAGCAGTACTTC
CDR3: CASSFRSGAAYEQYF

size: -
J: TRBJ1-3
V: TRBV12-5
D: -
DNA: TGTGCTAGTGGTCTCCCAACCCTTCAGGGAAACACCATATATTTT
CDR3: CASGLPTLQGNTIYF

size: -
J: TRBJ2-7
V: TRBV20-1
D: TRBD1
DNA: TGCAGTGCCTGGGACAGCTACGAGCAGTACTTC
CDR3: CSAWDSYEQYF

size: -
J: TRBJ2-7
V: TRBV7-9
D: -
DNA: TGTTCCAGCAAACGGGCGGGTCGTTCTCCCTCACCCAACTACGAGCAGTACTTC
CDR3: CSSKRAGRSPSPNYEQYF

size: -
J: TRBJ1-2
V: TRBV19
D: TRBD1
DNA: TGTGCCAGTAGTCTATCCGGGACAGGGATGTCCTATGGCTACACCTTC
CDR3: CASSLSGTGMSYGYTF

size: -
J: TRBJ2-7
V: TRBV19
D: TRBD2
DNA: TGTGCCAGTAGTGGACTAGCCGGGGCCTACGAGCAGTACTTC
CDR3: CASSGLAGAYEQYF

size: few
J: TRBJ2-7
V: TRBV7-3
D: TRBD2
DNA: TGTGCCAGCAGCTTGACTAGCGAGAGCTCCTACGAGCAGTACTTC
CDR3: CASSLTSESSYEQYF

size: -
J: TRBJ2-1
V: TRBV9
D: TRBD2
DNA: TGTGCCAGCAGCGTAGCGGGGGGGGGTGAGCAGTTCTTC
CDR3: CASSVAGGGEQFF

size: -
J: TRBJ1-2
V: TRBV10-3
D: TRBD1
DNA: TGTGCCATCAGTCCGGGACAGGACTATGGCTACACCTTC
CDR3: CAISPGQDYGYTF

size: -
J: TRBJ1-3
V: TRBV19
D: -
DNA: TGTGCCAGTAGCAGCGGTGGCGGAAACACCATATATTTT
CDR3: CASSSGGGNTIYF

size: once
J: TRBJ1-1
V: TRBV2
D: -
DNA: TGTGCCAGCAGTGATCGGGGGGTAGGCACTGAAGCTTTCTTT
CDR3: CASSDRGVGTEAFF